What follows are 19 T cell receptor beta chains derived from one specimen sequenced in a study of OX40 agonist ivuxolimab in advanced cancers. TCRdb's table, derived via immunoSEQ multiplex PCR, lists solely in-frame clones and lacks some. The sample carries more than 50,000 clones, about 94% recorded once. The sample consisted of CD4+ or CD8+ T cells sorted from blood, taken in a trial of the OX40 agonist ivuxolimab. These receptors all come from an adult with an advanced solid tumor such as melanoma, head and neck, liver or kidney cancer.

CDR3 sequence: CASSQEWTSGYEQYF. CDR3 in DNA: TGTGCCAGCAGCCAAGAATGGACTAGCGGCTACGAGCAGTACTTC. The chain uses TRBV4-2 and TRBJ2-7, with TRBD2 matching 10 bases. Per the germline V gene, CDR1 is LGHNA and CDR2 is YNFKEQ. Germline trimming cut 0 bases from V and 3 bases from J; bases unmatched to any gene: 2. The CDR3 is made up of 15 amino acids.

The chain uses TRBV5-1 and TRBJ2-7, with 10 bases aligning to TRBD2. Germline assignment: CDR1 SGHRS and CDR2 YFSETQ. This CDR3 spans 15 amino acids. Unmatched junction bases numbered 7, after V lost 4 bases and J lost 3 bases. CDR3 loop: CASSLGLAEVYEQYF. The CDR3 DNA reads as TGCGCCAGCAGCCTAGGACTAGCGGAAGTCTACGAGCAGTACTTC. Together with reference TRBV5-1 and TRBJ2-7, the CDR3 gives the full variable domain: KAGVTQTPRYLIKTRGQQVTLSCSPISGHRSVSWYQQTPGQGLQFLFEYFSETQRNKGNFPGRFSGRQFSNSRSEMNVSTLELGDSALYLCASSLGLAEVYEQYFGPGTRLTVT.

The genes are TRBV7-8 and TRBJ1-1; D is unclear. Germline-derived CDR1 and CDR2 are SGHVS and FQNEAQ. Trimming removed 3 bases at V and 8 bases at J, with 16 bases between. The CDR3 is 14 amino acids. The CDR3 DNA sequence: TGTGCCAGCAGCTTTATACCTCCGGGGAGAGAAGCTTTCTTT. This sequence encodes CASSFIPPGREAFF.

This clone was recorded a few times. The V gene is TRBV2, the J gene TRBJ1-1; the D gene is possibly TRBD1 (5 bases). Germline V lookup: CDR1 SNHLY, CDR2 FYNNEI. The V end was cut by 3 bases, the J end by 1 base, with 6 bases between. The CDR3 covers 13 residues. CDR3 residues: CASSDQGNTEAFF. The CDR3 DNA is TGTGCCAGCAGTGACCAGGGGAACACTGAAGCTTTCTTT.

The rearrangement joins TRBV5-4 to TRBJ2-7, with TRBD1 identical over 7 bases. V lost 3 bases to trimming and J lost 1 base; unmatched junction nucleotides: 1. The CDR3 runs 13 residues. Germline CDR1 SGHNT, CDR2 YYREEE (reference sequence). CDR3 bases: TGTGCCAGCAGCTGGGGACAGTCCTACGAGCAGTACTTC. Translated: CASSWGQSYEQYF. The full variable domain, in which reference TRBV5-4 and TRBJ2-7 provide the parts outside the CDR3, is ETGVTQSPTHLIKTRGQQVTLRCSSQSGHNTVSWYQQALGQGPQFIFQYYREEENGRGNFPPRFSGLQFPNYSSELNVNALELDDSALYLCASSWGQSYEQYFGPGTRLTVT.

A note on this clone: Other nucleotide sequences from this sample produce the same CDR3. The V call is TRBV9, the J call TRBJ1-1, with no clear D. V lost 0 bases and J 5 bases, leaving 11 bases between the germline ends. Germline CDR1 SGDLS, CDR2 YYNGEE. The CDR3 loop spans 14 amino acids. The CDR3 DNA follows: TGTGCCAGCAGCGTAGGGACGGGTGGAACTGAAGCTTTCTTT. It translates to CASSVGTGGTEAFF.

The chain uses TRBV5-1 and TRBJ2-7, with a weak D call TRBD1 (6 bases). V was trimmed by 0 bases and J by 2 bases, leaving 15 bases between them. Germline V CDR1 and CDR2: SGHRS, YFSETQ. The CDR3 covers 16 residues. The CDR3 coding sequence is TGCGCCAGCAGCTTGGATCCAGGGGCGGCCACCTACGAGCAGTACTTC. Amino acid sequence: CASSLDPGAATYEQYF.

This chain joins TRBV4-3 and TRBJ2-7; no firm D call. Germline CDR1 is LGHNA and CDR2 is YSLEER. V lost 5 bases and J lost 6, with 17 bases in between. This CDR3 contains 14 residues. The CDR3: CASSARVSGLEQYF. The CDR3 DNA sequence: TGCGCCAGCAGCGCCCGGGTTTCGGGTCTCGAGCAGTACTTC.

This chain connects TRBV7-9 to TRBJ1-4; D remains ambiguous. The CDR3 is 13 amino acids. The germline V gene has CDR1 SEHNR and CDR2 FQNEAQ (reference sequence). With 6 bases removed from V and 11 bases from J, the gap between germline ends came to 16 bases. The CDR3 here is CASSQGSAAKLFF. CDR3 DNA sequence: TGTGCCAGCAGTCAAGGCAGCGCGGCGAAACTGTTTTTT.

The chain carries TRBV6-4 and TRBJ2-1, with 7 bases that match TRBD2. V lost 3 bases, J lost 7 bases, and 9 bases stayed unmatched. This CDR3 is 15 amino acids long. CDR1 and CDR2 from the germline V gene are MRHNA and SNTAGT. In DNA, the CDR3 is TGTGCCAGCAGTGATCGAGCGGGGCGGGGAAATGAGCAGTTCTTC. This gives the protein CASSDRAGRGNEQFF.

Concerning this clone itself: This likely reflects a read error, since a far larger clone is one base away. V usage is TRBV7-9 and J usage is TRBJ2-7, with D hard to call. Trimming took off 3 bases at V and 7 bases at J, with 7 bases between the two ends. Germline-derived CDR1 and CDR2 are SEHNR and FQNEAQ (reference sequence). This CDR3 is 11 amino acids long. Written as DNA, the CDR3 is TGTGCCAGCAGCTTGGGAACAGAGCAGTACTTC. The encoded protein is CASSLGTEQYF.

This clone was seen once. The chain links TRBV10-2 to TRBJ1-5; a weak D match, TRBD1 (5 bases). Germline lookup yields CDR1 WSHSY and CDR2 SAAADI. CDR3 length: 15 amino acids. The V and J ends lost 4 bases and 1 base respectively, with 11 bases between them. The CDR3 DNA reads as TGCGCCAGCAGTGCAGGCGGGGGGAGCAATCAGCCCCAGCATTTT. Protein sequence: CASSAGGGSNQPQHF.

This chain connects TRBV9 to TRBJ2-1; D ambiguous. Germline V lookup: CDR1 SGDLS, CDR2 YYNGEE. This CDR3 comprises 12 residues. V was cut by 0 bases and J by 6 bases, with 4 bases left in between. In DNA, the CDR3 is TGTGCCAGCAGCGTAGGAATCAATGAGCAGTTCTTC. Translating it yields CASSVGINEQFF. Supplemented by reference TRBV9 and TRBJ2-1, the full variable domain reads DSGVTQTPKHLITATGQRVTLRCSPRSGDLSVYWYQQSLDQGLQFLIQYYNGEERAKGNILERFSAQQFPDLHSELNLSSLELGDSALYFCASSVGINEQFFGPGTRLTVL.

The V gene is TRBV9, the J gene TRBJ2-2; 10 bases map to TRBD1. The J segment lost 7 bases and the V segment lost 0 bases, leaving 3 bases of the junction unmatched. CDR3 length equals 15 residues. Germline values: CDR1 SGDLS, CDR2 YYNGEE. The CDR3 DNA reads as TGTGCCAGCAGCGTAGGACAGGGGGCAATCGGGGAGCTGTTTTTT. The encoded protein is CASSVGQGAIGELFF.

The chain carries TRBV4-3 and TRBJ1-5; D unresolved. Trimming pared 0 bases from V and 9 bases from J, leaving 6 bases between. This CDR3 contains 12 residues. CDR1 LGHNA and CDR2 YSLEER come from the germline V gene. CDR3 sequence: CASSQESAPQHF. Written as DNA, the CDR3 is TGCGCCAGCAGCCAAGAATCAGCGCCCCAGCATTTT.

The gene calls are TRBV18 and TRBJ2-7; 9 positions agree with TRBD1. Losses at the gene ends were 5 bases for V and 3 bases for J; bases not matched to a gene: 8. Per the germline V gene, CDR1 is KGHSH and CDR2 is LQKENI. This CDR3 has 15 residues. The CDR3 sequence: CASSYTGTGSYEQYF. DNA of the CDR3: TGTGCCAGCTCATACACCGGGACAGGGAGCTACGAGCAGTACTTC.

V usage is TRBV5-6 and J usage is TRBJ2-5, with TRBD1 matching over 8 bases. This CDR3 region has 14 residues. The germline CDR1 and CDR2 sequences are SGHDT and YYEEEE. V gave up 4 bases and J gave up 4 bases; unmatched junction bases: 6. CDR3 protein: CASSLGTGRETQYF. CDR3 in DNA: TGTGCCAGCAGCCTAGGGACAGGTCGAGAGACCCAGTACTTC.

Comments on this clone: The same CDR3 also results from other DNA sequences found in this sample. The V call is TRBV6-6, the J call TRBJ2-5; D may correspond to TRBD1 or TRBD2 (5 bases each). The CDR3 has 15 residues. The V end was cut by 6 bases, the J end by 5 bases, with 19 bases between. The V gene's germline CDR1 is MNHNY and CDR2 SVGAGI (reference sequence). CDR3 bases: TGTGCCAGCAGCCCCGGGGACCTAAGGGGCGAGACCCAGTACTTC. Amino acids: CASSPGDLRGETQYF.

The V and J genes are TRBV10-3 and TRBJ2-7; D might be TRBD2 (6 bases). CDR1 is ENHRY, CDR2 SYGVKD, per germline. Trimming stripped 10 bases from V and 9 bases from J, with 16 bases between. The CDR3 runs to 11 residues. The CDR3 DNA is TGTGCCACAGTGGAGGGGCACGGGCAGTACTTC. It codes for CATVEGHGQYF.